This is a list of T cell receptor beta chains from one sample in a study of T-cell reconstitution after alpha-beta-depleted transplantation in children. TCRdb reanalysed the PCR reads using MiXCR and keeps one entry per CDR3 protein. Of about 250,000 distinct CDR3 sequences detected, 20% to 30% appear once; the ten largest clones hold 4% to 5.5%. The material was PBMCs, mostly from graft donor cells, obtained 360 days after TCRalphabeta/CD19-depleted stem cell transplant. The receptor source for this set is a female patient between 2 and 15 years old who had a stem cell transplant for congenital amegakaryocytic thrombocytopenia, so the T cells may come from the graft donor. Each CDR3 is given with its conserved first and last residue. The D gene is left open where the match is weak. A row's size may be missing; if present it is once, few, many or a size class.

V gene	J gene	D gene	clone size	CDR3 DNA	CDR3 protein
TRBV5-1	TRBJ1-1	.	.	TGCGCCAGCAGCTTCGGACTGGGGATGAACACTGAAGCTTTCTTT	CASSFGLGMNTEAFF
TRBV6-2/TRBV6-3	TRBJ1-1	.	.	TGTGCCAGCAGTTACCACCAGTGGGACACTGAAGCTTTCTTT	CASSYHQWDTEAFF
TRBV12-3/TRBV12-4	TRBJ1-3	.	.	TGTGCCAGCAGTTTAAGGGGGGAACTCGGAAACACCATATATTTT	CASSLRGELGNTIYF
TRBV7-2	TRBJ2-3	TRBD2	.	TGTGCCAGCAGCCTCCCGACTAGCGGGACAGATACGCAGTATTTT	CASSLPTSGTDTQYF
TRBV7-6	TRBJ2-7	.	many	TGTGCCAGCAGCGAAGGTATCTACGAGCAGTACTTC	CASSEGIYEQYF
TRBV11-2	TRBJ2-7	TRBD2	.	TGTGCCAGCAGCCCACTAGCGTGGAGCTCCTACGAGCAGTACTTC	CASSPLAWSSYEQYF
TRBV20-1	TRBJ2-1	TRBD1	.	TGCAGTGCTATTTTGCGGACAGGGCCCATTACTTCCTACAATGAGCAGTTCTTC	CSAILRTGPITSYNEQFF
TRBV7-9	TRBJ2-1	TRBD1	once	TGTGCCAGCAGCCGACAGGGGTTAAGCTCCTACAATGAGCAGTTCTTC	CASSRQGLSSYNEQFF
TRBV20-1	TRBJ1-5	.	.	TGCAGTGCCGCCGGGGATCAGCCCCAGCATTTT	CSAAGDQPQHF
TRBV20-1	TRBJ2-2	.	.	TGCAGTGCTAGATCTTCAGGCACCGGGGAGCTGTTTTTT	CSARSSGTGELFF
TRBV20-1	TRBJ2-7	.	few	TGCAGTGCTAGACAGGGCTCTCTCTACGAGCAGTACTTC	CSARQGSLYEQYF
TRBV14	TRBJ1-4	.	once	TGTGCCAGCAGCCAAGATCTTTCCGGTGAAAAACTGTTTTTT	CASSQDLSGEKLFF